The table lists the clone carrying this T cell receptor beta chain with a few counts. The source of the sample is a study of blood T cell repertoires in COVID-19. At the level of the study: COVID-19 samples, acute and convalescent, were from the United States, Italy and Spain. The analysed material was cDNA or gDNA that came from T cells, B-cell-depleted T cells, or PBMCs.

Germline V gene data show CDR1 as SGDLS and CDR2 as YYNGEE. Trimming left V 6 bases short and J 1 base short, with 13 bases between. This CDR3 has 14 residues. Under the authors' procedure: Quantification of nucleated cells was approximated via reference gene primer amplification. TCRdb's table, derived via immunoSEQ multiplex PCR, lists solely in-frame clones and lacks some. V and J calls and clone size are as listed in that table; D and trimming were resolved from the DNA. Of about 70,000 clones listed, approximately 80% are singletons. The gene calls are TRBV9 and TRBJ1-1; D is perhaps TRBD1 (5 bases). What was sequenced was peripheral blood. The TCR originated in a woman in her 70s with acute or convalescent COVID-19. CDR3 nucleotide sequence: TGTGCCAGCACTTTGGACACCCGGAACACTGAAGCTTTCTTT. This encodes CASTLDTRNTEAFF.